A selection of T cell receptor beta chains follows, all from one sample in a study of cytomegalovirus exposure and HLA in healthy donors. This table comes from immunoSEQ multiplex PCR, and its TCRdb copy is limited to in-frame clones, with some not included. The sample records under 150,000 clones, around three quarters being singletons. The sample taken for sequencing was PBMCs. The receptor set was obtained from a man aged 40-49 years in good health and CMV-seropositive. CDR3s include the opening cysteine and the closing phenylalanine or tryptophan. D genes are given only for firm matches. The size field is filled for only some rows; it gives once, few, many or a size class.

CASSYLQGARDTQYF | TGTGCCAGCAGTTACCTACAGGGGGCAAGAGATACGCAGTATTTT | TRBD1 | - | TRBJ2-3 | TRBV6-5
CASSALGGNQPQHF | TGTGCCAGCAGTGCCCTCGGGGGGAATCAGCCCCAGCATTTT | - | - | TRBJ1-5 | TRBV2
CASSPGGVPNGEQYF | TGCGCCAGCAGCCCCGGGGGGGTCCCAAACGGCGAGCAGTACTTC | TRBD2 | - | TRBJ2-7 | TRBV5-1
CASSQDRGTYEQYF | TGCGCCAGCAGCCAGGACAGGGGTACCTACGAGCAGTACTTC | TRBD1 | - | TRBJ2-7 | TRBV4-3
CASSRSGTGVVF | TGTGCCAGCAGTCGGTCCGGGACAGGGGTGGTCTTC | TRBD1 | - | TRBJ2-1 | TRBV6-5
CNVAGVNTEAFF | TGCAACGTTGCGGGGGTGAACACTGAAGCTTTCTTT | - | - | TRBJ1-1 | TRBV29-1
CASKHPTEVAANYGYTF | TGTGCCAGCAAACACCCGACGGAGGTGGCAGCTAACTATGGCTACACCTTC | - | once | TRBJ1-2 | TRBV2
CASSQNRGAKETQYF | TGCGCCAGCAGCCAAAACAGGGGGGCGAAGGAGACCCAGTACTTC | TRBD1 | - | TRBJ2-5 | TRBV4-3
CASSQDLRDRVLEAFF | TGCGCCAGCAGCCAAGATCTCAGGGACAGGGTGTTAGAAGCTTTCTTT | TRBD1 | - | TRBJ1-1 | TRBV4-3
CASSELLPNYGYTF | TGTGCCAGCAGTGAGCTCCTACCTAACTATGGCTACACCTTC | - | - | TRBJ1-2 | TRBV2
CASSRQGYEKLFF | TGTGCCAGCAGCCGACAGGGGTATGAAAAACTGTTTTTT | TRBD1 | once | TRBJ1-4 | TRBV7-9
CASSSWANTGELFF | TGTGCCAGTAGTTCTTGGGCCAATACCGGGGAGCTGTTTTTT | - | - | TRBJ2-2 | TRBV19
CASSRLSGGLGEQYF | TGTGCCAGCAGCCGTCTATCAGGGGGACTCGGCGAGCAGTACTTC | - | - | TRBJ2-7 | TRBV11-2
CASTLGAGTGFTSPLHF | TGTGCCAGCACCCTAGGGGCCGGGACAGGTTTTACTTCACCCCTCCACTTT | TRBD1 | - | TRBJ1-6 | TRBV11-2
CASSQLATGLNEQYF | TGCGCCAGCAGCCAACTAGCGACAGGGTTAAACGAGCAGTACTTC | - | once | TRBJ2-7 | TRBV4-1
CASGTSGGRPGDTGELFF | TGCGCCAGCGGGACTAGCGGGGGGCGCCCAGGGGACACCGGGGAGCTGTTTTTT | TRBD2 | - | TRBJ2-2 | TRBV10-2
CSVLGQGSRNTEAFF | TGCAGCGTTCTCGGACAGGGATCCCGGAACACTGAAGCTTTCTTT | TRBD1 | few | TRBJ1-1 | TRBV29-1
CASSLPGQGGTDTQYF | TGCGCCAGCAGCTTACCGGGACAGGGCGGCACAGATACGCAGTATTTT | TRBD1 | - | TRBJ2-3 | TRBV5-1
CASSGRGDRDTDTQYF | TGTGCCAGCAGCGGGAGGGGGGACAGGGACACAGATACGCAGTATTTT | TRBD1 | - | TRBJ2-3 | TRBV7-8
CASSLGAGNQPQHF | TGTGCCAGCAGCTTAGGGGCCGGCAATCAGCCCCAGCATTTT | - | once | TRBJ1-5 | TRBV7-9
CASSVTGGFGYTF | TGTGCCAGCAGTGTGACAGGGGGCTTTGGCTACACCTTC | TRBD1 | few | TRBJ1-2 | TRBV6-1
CASSERDRYNQPQHF | TGTGCCAGCAGTGAAAGGGACAGGTATAATCAGCCCCAGCATTTT | TRBD1 | - | TRBJ1-5 | TRBV6-1
CASSYSRTTSYEQYF | TGTGCCAGCAGTTACTCCCGGACTACCTCCTACGAGCAGTACTTC | - | - | TRBJ2-7 | TRBV6-5
CASSAGGGIRGYTF | TGTGCCAGCAGCGCCGGGGGAGGTATCCGTGGCTACACCTTC | - | - | TRBJ1-2 | TRBV5-6
CASSPRDFPYEQYF | TGTGCCAGCTCGCCCCGAGACTTTCCCTACGAGCAGTACTTC | - | - | TRBJ2-7 | TRBV18
CSVRNKDSQWPSTDTQYF | TGCAGCGTTCGAAATAAAGACAGCCAGTGGCCCAGCACAGATACGCAGTATTTT | - | - | TRBJ2-3 | TRBV29-1
CASSFSGRGGTQKTQYF | TGTGCCAGCAGTTTTTCCGGGAGGGGGGGCACCCAAAAGACCCAGTACTTC | TRBD2 | - | TRBJ2-5 | TRBV28
CASSDLAGNYGYTF | TGTGCCAGCAGTGACCTCGCCGGTAACTATGGCTACACCTTC | - | - | TRBJ1-2 | TRBV6-4
CASSPPAGARNTGELFF | TGTGCCAGCTCACCACCGGCGGGGGCTAGGAACACCGGGGAGCTGTTTTTT | - | - | TRBJ2-2 | TRBV18
CASSLYHRGLNNQPQHF | TGTGCCAGCAGTTTGTACCACAGGGGGCTTAACAATCAGCCCCAGCATTTT | TRBD1 | - | TRBJ1-5 | TRBV27
CASTSIGQGLTSGANVLTF | TGTGCCAGTACCTCAATCGGCCAGGGATTGACCTCTGGGGCCAACGTCCTGACTTTC | - | - | TRBJ2-6 | TRBV19
CASSLGLGTSRGNEQFF | TGTGCCAGCAGCTTAGGCCTCGGGACTAGCAGGGGCAATGAGCAGTTCTTC | TRBD2 | - | TRBJ2-1 | TRBV13
CSAESSYEQYF | TGCAGCGCGGAGAGCTCCTACGAGCAGTACTTC | - | - | TRBJ2-7 | TRBV29-1
CASAREAGLSYEQYF | TGTGCCAGCGCCCGGGAGGCGGGATTATCCTACGAGCAGTACTTC | TRBD2 | - | TRBJ2-7 | TRBV7-2
CASSPGLAGTEQYF | TGTGCCAGCTCACCGGGACTAGCGGGGACCGAGCAGTACTTC | TRBD2 | - | TRBJ2-7 | TRBV18
CASSLFIAGLRHSGELFF | TGTGCCAGCAGCTTGTTTATCGCAGGGTTAAGACATTCCGGGGAGCTGTTTTTT | - | - | TRBJ2-2 | TRBV5-4
CAWNAKREKLFF | TGTGCCTGGAACGCGAAGAGGGAAAAACTGTTTTTT | - | - | TRBJ1-4 | TRBV30
CASSSLGSRVQYF | TGTGCCAGCAGTTCCCTCGGGTCGCGTGTGCAGTACTTC | - | - | TRBJ2-7 | TRBV6-6
CASSMGLAPSTDTQYF | TGTGCCAGTAGTATGGGACTAGCGCCGAGCACAGATACGCAGTATTTT | TRBD2 | - | TRBJ2-3 | TRBV19
CASSHTSGGPSEQFF | TGTGCCAGCAGTCACACTAGCGGGGGCCCGTCTGAGCAGTTCTTC | TRBD2 | - | TRBJ2-1 | TRBV27
CASSAWGRMNTEAFF | TGCGCCAGCAGTGCATGGGGGCGGATGAACACTGAAGCTTTCTTT | - | - | TRBJ1-1 | TRBV10-2
CASSIAWGAGVYSNQPQHF | TGTGCCAGTAGCATAGCCTGGGGGGCGGGAGTTTATAGCAATCAGCCCCAGCATTTT | - | - | TRBJ1-5 | TRBV19
CASSSFGQGLGGANVLTF | TGTGCCAGCAGCTCCTTTGGACAGGGCTTGGGAGGGGCCAACGTCCTGACTTTC | TRBD1 | - | TRBJ2-6 | TRBV28
CASSYREAADTQYF | TGTGCCAGCAGTTATAGGGAGGCGGCCGATACGCAGTATTTT | - | - | TRBJ2-3 | TRBV6-5
CASSSTIQATYEQYF | TGTGCCAGCAGCTCGACGATACAGGCTACCTACGAGCAGTACTTC | - | - | TRBJ2-7 | TRBV11-2
CASSLQGYPYEQYF | TGTGCCAGCAGCTTACAGGGATACCCCTACGAGCAGTACTTC | - | - | TRBJ2-7 | TRBV7-2
CASSLAGTGRSPLHF | TGTGCCAGCAGCTTGGCCGGGACAGGGCGTTCACCCCTCCACTTT | TRBD1 | once | TRBJ1-6 | TRBV5-4
CASSQDSPIPNEQFF | TGTGCCAGCAGCCAAGATAGCCCTATTCCCAATGAGCAGTTCTTC | - | - | TRBJ2-1 | TRBV14
CASSVATYNEQFF | TGTGCCAGCAGCGTAGCGACTTATAATGAGCAGTTCTTC | - | - | TRBJ2-1 | TRBV9
CASRDTTGELFF | TGCGCCAGCAGGGACACCACCGGGGAGCTGTTTTTT | - | few | TRBJ2-2 | TRBV10-1
CASSGLAGVGDTQYF | TGTGCCAGCAGTGGACTAGCGGGAGTTGGGGATACGCAGTATTTT | TRBD2 | - | TRBJ2-3 | TRBV6-1
CASTIRGRGVWYGYTF | TGTGCCAGCACTATACGGGGCAGGGGAGTTTGGTATGGCTACACCTTC | - | - | TRBJ1-2 | TRBV28
CASSVDFMASTRKAGELFF | TGTGCCAGCAGTGTAGACTTTATGGCTAGCACACGAAAGGCCGGGGAGCTGTTTTTT | - | - | TRBJ2-2 | TRBV2
CASSQESGRAKNIQYF | TGTGCCAGCAGCCAAGAAAGCGGGAGGGCCAAAAACATTCAGTACTTC | TRBD2 | few | TRBJ2-4 | TRBV4-2
CASSHEGSGFVGSPLHF | TGCGCCAGCAGCCACGAGGGTTCGGGTTTTGTGGGTTCACCCCTCCACTTT | - | - | TRBJ1-6 | TRBV5-1
CASSLEGRGDATDTQYF | TGCGCCAGCAGCTTGGAAGGCAGGGGGGACGCCACAGATACGCAGTATTTT | - | - | TRBJ2-3 | TRBV5-1